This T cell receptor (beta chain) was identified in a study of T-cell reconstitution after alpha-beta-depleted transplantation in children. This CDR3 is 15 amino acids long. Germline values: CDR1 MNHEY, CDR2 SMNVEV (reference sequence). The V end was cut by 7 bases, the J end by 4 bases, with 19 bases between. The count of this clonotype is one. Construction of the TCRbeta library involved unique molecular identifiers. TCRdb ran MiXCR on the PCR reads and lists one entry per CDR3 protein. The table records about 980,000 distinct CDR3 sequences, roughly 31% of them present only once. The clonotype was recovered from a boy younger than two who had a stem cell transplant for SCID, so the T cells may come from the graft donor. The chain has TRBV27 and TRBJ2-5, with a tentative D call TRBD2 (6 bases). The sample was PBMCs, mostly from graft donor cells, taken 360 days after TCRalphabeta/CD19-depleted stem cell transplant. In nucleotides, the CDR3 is TGTGCCAGCAAATTCGGGACTCACGGTAGAGAGACCCAGTACTTC. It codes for CASKFGTHGRETQYF.